This note documents a single TCR beta chain sequence. This clonotype was observed many times. Its binding antigen is unknown. There are no base qualities to consult, and no much larger clone falls within one base. The CDR3 holds 13 amino acids from the cysteine to the phenylalanine. The CDR3 DNA has 39 bases and is translated from base 1. CDR1 and CDR2 are drawn from the germline V gene (reference sequence): SEHNR, FQNEAQ. The trim is 5 bases for V and 8 bases for J, with a gap of 14 bases between the germline ends. These data belong to a study of prognosis after radiotherapy for stage I lung cancer (dated by TCRdb to the early 2020s). Broadly, across the study: Between early 2018 and 2019, 15 to 20 stage I NSCLC patients were enrolled in Nanjing, China. Using image-guided IMRT or VMAT, SBRT was delivered in 3 to 5 fractions at a biologically effective dose of at least 100 Gy. For each of the 20 or so patients, one blood sample was taken before SBRT and one after, so the study sequenced 38 samples in total. Every patient was deemed medically inoperable, around 11 because of comorbidities and over five because they refused surgery. Ages in the cohort of approximately 13 men and about 6 women ranged from roughly 50 to 95 years, with a median of 74. Distant metastases were developed by four of the 19 patients after SBRT, at a median of 7 months, whereas no significant progression was observed in the other 15 patients. Concurrent therapy was not administered to any patient alongside SBRT. Patients with newly diagnosed primary stage I lung tumors numbered around 15, with a few others having oligometastatic NSCLC after surgical resection of the primary tumor. Tumor histology was squamous cell carcinoma in about 7 patients and adenocarcinoma in roughly 12. The study profiled peripheral blood TCR beta repertoires from stage I NSCLC patients before and after stereotactic body radiotherapy and related them to distant failure. The paper as a whole reports these results and caveats: None of the reported P values were adjusted for multiple comparisons. The small cohort and short follow-up limited the study, so independent validation of the findings is needed. Tumor specificity of expanded TCR clones was not determined. Post-SBRT Shannon entropy and its change from baseline were lower in patients who developed distant metastases; baseline Shannon entropy was not associated with metastases. A decrease in unique TCR clone counts was observed after SBRT (median around 9,800 before versus around 6,900 after; Wilcoxon paired P=0.011). Differences in TRBV and TRBJ usage frequencies by metastasis status were reportedly observed in two V genes at baseline and in nine V and two J genes after SBRT.

The TCR beta CDR3 region was amplified from genomic DNA by two rounds of multiplex PCR. In the first PCR round, primers specific to each TRBV and TRBJ gene were used, and the primer sequences were filed in Chinese patent CN105087789A. The second PCR round used universal primers. The Roche High Pure PCR Template Preparation Kit was used to extract genomic DNA from the frozen PBMCs. The libraries underwent paired-end sequencing with 151 bp reads on an Illumina HiSeq 3000. In the authors' own workflow: CutAdapt was used to discard raw reads that did not contain the multiplex PCR primer sequences. PEAR was used to merge high-quality paired reads into contigs. MiXCR assigned TRB V, D and J gene segments to each contig by aligning to reference sequences. To remove sequencing errors, CDR3 sequences were clustered according to base quality and sequence similarity. Diversity was measured as Shannon entropy normalized by the natural log of productive TCR sequence number. One minus Shannon entropy divided by the natural log of the number of unique clonotypes was used as the definition of clonality. Progression-free survival cut-offs for repertoire metrics were chosen using the Youden index of ROC curves, with analyses run in R 3.5.3. TCRdb reprocessing: public reads trimmed at Q25 with fastp, clones called with MiXCR, in-frame beta chains kept. When rows share a CDR3 protein, they turn into one entry using the most common DNA and genes. TCRdb, not the original authors, processed these V and J calls. Recorded for this sample are tens of thousands of distinct CDR3 sequences; 26% of them occurred a single time. 6.5% to 8.5% of the sample goes to the ten largest clones.

All patients had node-negative disease on CT and PET/CT, and none had a history of other malignancies or had previously received chemotherapy or radiotherapy. Six milliliters of peripheral venous blood were drawn into EDTA tubes at each of two time points. PBMCs were isolated by Ficoll-Paque Plus density-gradient centrifugation. Right after collection, samples were placed at -80 degrees C and kept there until analysis. The source is a donor over 45 with non-small cell lung cancer. The chain uses TRBV7-9 and TRBJ2-3; perhaps TRBD2 is the D gene, with 5 bases matching. The sequences come from PBMCs, collected before or after stereotactic body radiation therapy (not recorded which). The nucleotides read TGTGCCAGCAGCCCGGAAGCTGGAGGTACGCAGTATTTT. This encodes CASSPEAGGTQYF.